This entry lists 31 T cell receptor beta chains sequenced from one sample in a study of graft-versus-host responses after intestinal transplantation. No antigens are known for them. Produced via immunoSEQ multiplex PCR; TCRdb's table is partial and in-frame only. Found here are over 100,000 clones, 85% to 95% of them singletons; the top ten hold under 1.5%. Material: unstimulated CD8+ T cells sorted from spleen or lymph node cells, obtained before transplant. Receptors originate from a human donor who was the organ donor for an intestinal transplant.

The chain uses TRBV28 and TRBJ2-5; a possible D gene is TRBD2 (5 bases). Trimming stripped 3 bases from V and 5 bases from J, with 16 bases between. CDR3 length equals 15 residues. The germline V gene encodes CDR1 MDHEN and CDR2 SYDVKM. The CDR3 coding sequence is TGTGCCAGCAGTTTCACCGGGCAGCGGAGGGAGACCCAGTACTTC. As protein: CASSFTGQRRETQYF.

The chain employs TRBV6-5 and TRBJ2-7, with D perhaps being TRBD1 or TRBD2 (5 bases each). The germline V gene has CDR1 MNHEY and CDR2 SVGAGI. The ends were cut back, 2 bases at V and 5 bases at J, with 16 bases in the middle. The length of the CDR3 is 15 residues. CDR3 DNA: TGTGCCAGCAGTTACCTCGCAGGGCCGAGGGACGAGCAGTACTTC. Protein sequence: CASSYLAGPRDEQYF.

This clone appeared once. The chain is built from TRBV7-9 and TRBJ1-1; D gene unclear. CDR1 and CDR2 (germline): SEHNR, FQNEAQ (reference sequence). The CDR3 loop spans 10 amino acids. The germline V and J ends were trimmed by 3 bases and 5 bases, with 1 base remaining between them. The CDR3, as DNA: TGTGCCAGCAGCTTGACTGAAGCTTTCTTT. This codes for CASSLTEAFF. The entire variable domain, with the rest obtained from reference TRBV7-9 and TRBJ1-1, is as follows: DTGVSQNPRHKITKRGQNVTFRCDPISEHNRLYWYRQTLGQGPEFLTYFQNEAQLEKSRLLSDRFSAERPKGSFSTLEIQRTEQGDSAMYLCASSLTEAFFGQGTRLTVV.

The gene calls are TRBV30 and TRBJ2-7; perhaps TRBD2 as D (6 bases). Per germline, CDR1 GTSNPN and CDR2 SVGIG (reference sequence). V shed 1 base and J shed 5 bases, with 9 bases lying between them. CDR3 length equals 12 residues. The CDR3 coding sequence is TGTGCCTGGAGTGGCGGGGCCCACGAGCAGTACTTC. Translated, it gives CAWSGGAHEQYF.

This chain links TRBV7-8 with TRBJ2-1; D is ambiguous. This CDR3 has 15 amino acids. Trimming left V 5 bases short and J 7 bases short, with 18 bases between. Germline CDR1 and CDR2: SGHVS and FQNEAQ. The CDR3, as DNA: TGTGCCAGCAGCCCCTTAGGGCCCAGTGGTAATGAGCAGTTCTTC. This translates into CASSPLGPSGNEQFF.

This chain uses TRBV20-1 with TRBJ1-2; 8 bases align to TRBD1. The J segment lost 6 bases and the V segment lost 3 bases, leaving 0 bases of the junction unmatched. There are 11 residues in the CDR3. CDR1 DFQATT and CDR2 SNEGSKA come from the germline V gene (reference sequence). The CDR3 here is CSARGQDGYTF. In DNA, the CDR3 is TGCAGTGCTAGGGGACAGGATGGCTACACCTTC.

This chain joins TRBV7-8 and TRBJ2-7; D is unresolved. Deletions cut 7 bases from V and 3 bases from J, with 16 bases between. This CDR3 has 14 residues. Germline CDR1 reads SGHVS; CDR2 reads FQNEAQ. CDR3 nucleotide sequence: TGTGCCAGCACCCCCAAGAAGTCCCACTACGAGCAGTACTTC. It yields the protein CASTPKKSHYEQYF.

The CDR3 DNA reads TGTGCCAGCAGGGGGACAGCCCAAGAGACCCAGTACTTC. Its protein is CASRGTAQETQYF. The V call is TRBV28, the J call TRBJ2-5, with 7 positions matching TRBD1. CDR1 is MDHEN and CDR2 is SYDVKM in the germline V gene. The CDR3 totals 13 residues. V shed 6 bases, J shed 1 base, and the junction held 2 bases outside the gene matches. Based on the CDR3 plus reference TRBV28 and TRBJ2-5, the full variable domain is DVKVTQSSRYLVKRTGEKVFLECVQDMDHENMFWYRQDPGLGLRLIYFSYDVKMKEKGDIPEGYSVSREKKERFSLILESASTNQTSMYLCASRGTAQETQYFGPGTRLLVL.

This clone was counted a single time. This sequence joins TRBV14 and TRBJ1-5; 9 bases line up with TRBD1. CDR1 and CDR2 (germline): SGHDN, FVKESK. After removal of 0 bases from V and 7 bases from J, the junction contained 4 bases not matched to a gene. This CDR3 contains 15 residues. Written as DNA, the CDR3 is TGTGCCAGCAGCCAAGAAGGACAGGGGAAGCAGCCCCAGCATTTT. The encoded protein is CASSQEGQGKQPQHF.

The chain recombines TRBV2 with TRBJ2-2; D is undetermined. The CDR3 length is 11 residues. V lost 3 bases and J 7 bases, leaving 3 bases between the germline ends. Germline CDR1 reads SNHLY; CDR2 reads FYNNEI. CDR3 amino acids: CASSEGGELFF. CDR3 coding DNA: TGTGCCAGCAGTGAGGGCGGGGAGCTGTTTTTT.

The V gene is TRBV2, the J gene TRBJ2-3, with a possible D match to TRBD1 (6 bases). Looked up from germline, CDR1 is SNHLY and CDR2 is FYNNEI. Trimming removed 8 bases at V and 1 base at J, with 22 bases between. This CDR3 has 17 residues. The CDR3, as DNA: TGTGCCAGCGCTATCGCGTTGTGGGACACTCGCACAGATACGCAGTATTTT. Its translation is CASAIALWDTRTDTQYF.

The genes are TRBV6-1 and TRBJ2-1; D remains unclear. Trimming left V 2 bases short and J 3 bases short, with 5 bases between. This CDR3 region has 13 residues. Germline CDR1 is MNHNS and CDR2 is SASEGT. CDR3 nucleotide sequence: TGTGCCAGCAGTGAATTCGGCTACAATGAGCAGTTCTTC. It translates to CASSEFGYNEQFF.

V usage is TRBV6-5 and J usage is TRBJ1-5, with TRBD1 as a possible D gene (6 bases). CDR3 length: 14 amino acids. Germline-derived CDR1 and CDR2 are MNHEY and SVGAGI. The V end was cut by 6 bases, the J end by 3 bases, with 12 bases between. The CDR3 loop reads CASRFHRDNQPQHF. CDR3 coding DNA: TGTGCCAGCAGGTTTCACAGGGACAATCAGCCCCAGCATTTT.

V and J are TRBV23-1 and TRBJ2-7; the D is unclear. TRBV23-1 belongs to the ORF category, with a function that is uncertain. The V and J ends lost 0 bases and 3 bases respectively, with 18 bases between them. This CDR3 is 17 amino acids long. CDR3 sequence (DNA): TGCGCCAGCAGTCAATCCTTTAATTGGTCAGTAAACTACGAGCAGTACTTC. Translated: CASSQSFNWSVNYEQYF.

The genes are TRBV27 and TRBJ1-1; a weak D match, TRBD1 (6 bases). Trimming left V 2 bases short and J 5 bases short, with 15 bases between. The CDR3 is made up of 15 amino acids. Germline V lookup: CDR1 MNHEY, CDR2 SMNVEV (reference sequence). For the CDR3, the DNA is TGTGCCAGCAGTTTACGACGGGGGCGAAGGACTGAAGCTTTCTTT. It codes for CASSLRRGRRTEAFF.

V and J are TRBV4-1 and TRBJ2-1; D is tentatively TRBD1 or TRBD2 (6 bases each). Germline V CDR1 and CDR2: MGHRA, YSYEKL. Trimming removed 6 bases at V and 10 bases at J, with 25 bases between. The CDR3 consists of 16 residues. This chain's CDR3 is CASRSTRPGAEGEQFF. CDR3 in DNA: TGCGCCAGCAGATCAACCCGGCCGGGGGCTGAGGGGGAGCAGTTCTTC.

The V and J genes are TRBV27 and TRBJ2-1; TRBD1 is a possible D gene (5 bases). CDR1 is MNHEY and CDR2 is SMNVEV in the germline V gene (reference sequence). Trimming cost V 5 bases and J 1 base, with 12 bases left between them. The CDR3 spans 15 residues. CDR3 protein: CASSDSALSYNEQFF. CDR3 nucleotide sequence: TGTGCCAGCAGTGACAGCGCCCTGTCCTACAATGAGCAGTTCTTC.

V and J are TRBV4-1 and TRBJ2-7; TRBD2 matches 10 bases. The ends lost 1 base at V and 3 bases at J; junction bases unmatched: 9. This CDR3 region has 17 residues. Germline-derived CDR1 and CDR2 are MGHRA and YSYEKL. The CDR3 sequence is CASSQVQAGGPGYEQYF. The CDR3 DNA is TGCGCCAGCAGCCAAGTGCAAGCGGGAGGGCCTGGCTACGAGCAGTACTTC.

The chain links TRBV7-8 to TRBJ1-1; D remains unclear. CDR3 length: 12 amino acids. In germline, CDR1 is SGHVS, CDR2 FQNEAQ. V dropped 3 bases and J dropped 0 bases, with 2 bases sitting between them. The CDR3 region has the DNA TGTGCCAGCAGCTTCATGAACACTGAAGCTTTCTTT. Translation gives CASSFMNTEAFF.

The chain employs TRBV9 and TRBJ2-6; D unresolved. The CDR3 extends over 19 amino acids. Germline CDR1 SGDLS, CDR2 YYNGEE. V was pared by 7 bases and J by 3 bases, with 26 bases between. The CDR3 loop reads CASALAVPERFGGANVLTF. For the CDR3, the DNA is TGTGCCAGCGCATTGGCGGTTCCGGAACGCTTCGGTGGGGCCAACGTCCTGACTTTC.

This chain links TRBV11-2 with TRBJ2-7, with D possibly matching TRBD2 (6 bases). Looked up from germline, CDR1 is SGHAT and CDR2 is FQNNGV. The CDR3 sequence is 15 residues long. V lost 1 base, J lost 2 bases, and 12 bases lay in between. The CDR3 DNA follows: TGTGCCAGCAGCTTAGGCGGCGGGGCACCCTACGAGCAGTACTTC. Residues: CASSLGGGAPYEQYF.

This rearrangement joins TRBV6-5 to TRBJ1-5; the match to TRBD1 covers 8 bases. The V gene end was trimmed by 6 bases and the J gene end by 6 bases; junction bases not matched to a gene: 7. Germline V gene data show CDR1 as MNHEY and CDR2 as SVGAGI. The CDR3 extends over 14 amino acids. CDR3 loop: CASRRGQGGQPQHF. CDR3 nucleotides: TGTGCCAGCAGACGCGGACAGGGAGGTCAGCCCCAGCATTTT.

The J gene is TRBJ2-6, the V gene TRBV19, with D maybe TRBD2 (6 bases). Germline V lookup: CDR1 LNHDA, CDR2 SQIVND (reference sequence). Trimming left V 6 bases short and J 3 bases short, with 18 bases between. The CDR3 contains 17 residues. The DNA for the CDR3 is TGTGCCAGTAGCCCGGGACTGGCTGGGGTTGGGGCCAACGTCCTGACTTTC. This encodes CASSPGLAGVGANVLTF. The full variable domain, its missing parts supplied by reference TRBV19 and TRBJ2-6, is DGGITQSPKYLFRKEGQNVTLSCEQNLNHDAMYWYRQDPGQGLRLIYYSQIVNDFQKGDIAEGYSVSREKKESFPLTVTSAQKNPTAFYLCASSPGLAGVGANVLTFGAGSRLTVL.

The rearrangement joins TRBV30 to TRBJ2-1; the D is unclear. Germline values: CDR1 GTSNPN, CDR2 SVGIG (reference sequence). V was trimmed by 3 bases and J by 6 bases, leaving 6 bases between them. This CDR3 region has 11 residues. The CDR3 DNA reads TGTGCCTGGAGGTTTTCCAATGAGCAGTTCTTC. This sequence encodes CAWRFSNEQFF.

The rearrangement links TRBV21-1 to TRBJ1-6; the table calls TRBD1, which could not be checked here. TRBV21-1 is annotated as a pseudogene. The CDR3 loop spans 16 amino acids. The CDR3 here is CASSKVSGIRSSPLHF. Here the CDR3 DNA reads TGTGCCAGCAGCAAAGTGTCAGGGATCCGGAGTTCACCCCTCCACTTT.

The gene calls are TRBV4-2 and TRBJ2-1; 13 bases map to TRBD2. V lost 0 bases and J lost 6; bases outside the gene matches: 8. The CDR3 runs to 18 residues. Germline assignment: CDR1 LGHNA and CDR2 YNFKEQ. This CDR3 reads CASSQEVSGTSGINEQFF. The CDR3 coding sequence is TGTGCCAGCAGCCAAGAGGTTTCCGGGACTAGCGGGATCAATGAGCAGTTCTTC.

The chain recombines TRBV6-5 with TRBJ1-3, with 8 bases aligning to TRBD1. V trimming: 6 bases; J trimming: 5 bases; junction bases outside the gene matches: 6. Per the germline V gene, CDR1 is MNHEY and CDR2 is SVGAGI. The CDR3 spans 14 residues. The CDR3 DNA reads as TGTGCCAGCAGCTCCGGACAGGGCCGAAACACCATATATTTT. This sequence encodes CASSSGQGRNTIYF.

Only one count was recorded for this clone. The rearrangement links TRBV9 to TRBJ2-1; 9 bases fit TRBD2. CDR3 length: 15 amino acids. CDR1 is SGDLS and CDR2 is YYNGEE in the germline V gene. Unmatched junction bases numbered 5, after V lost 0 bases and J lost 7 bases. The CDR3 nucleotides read TGTGCCAGCAGCGTAGGCGGGAGGGCCGAGAATGAGCAGTTCTTC. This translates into CASSVGGRAENEQFF.

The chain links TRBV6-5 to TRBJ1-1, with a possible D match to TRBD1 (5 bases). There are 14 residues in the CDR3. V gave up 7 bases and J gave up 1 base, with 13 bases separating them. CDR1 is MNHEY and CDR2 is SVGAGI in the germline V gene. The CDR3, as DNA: TGTGCCAGCATCTTGAGGGGTACGAACACTGAAGCTTTCTTT. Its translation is CASILRGTNTEAFF.

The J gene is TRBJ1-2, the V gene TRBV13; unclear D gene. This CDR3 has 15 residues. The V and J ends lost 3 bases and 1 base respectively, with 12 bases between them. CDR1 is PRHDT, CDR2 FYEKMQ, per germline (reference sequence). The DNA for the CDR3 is TGTGCCAGCAGCTTCGGTACAGAGGGTAACTATGGCTACACCTTC. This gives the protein CASSFGTEGNYGYTF. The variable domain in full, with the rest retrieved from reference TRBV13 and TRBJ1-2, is AAGVIQSPRHLIKEKRETATLKCYPIPRHDTVYWYQQGPGQDPQFLISFYEKMQSDKGSIPDRFSAQQFSDYHSELNMSSLELGDSALYFCASSFGTEGNYGYTFGSGTRLTVV.

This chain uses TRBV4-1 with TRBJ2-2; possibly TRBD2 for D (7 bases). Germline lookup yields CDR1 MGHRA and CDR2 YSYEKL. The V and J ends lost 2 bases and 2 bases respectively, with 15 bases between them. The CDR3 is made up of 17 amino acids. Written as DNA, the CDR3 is TGCGCCAGCAGCCAAAGGGGGGGGCCGTTTAACACCGGGGAGCTGTTTTTT. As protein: CASSQRGGPFNTGELFF.